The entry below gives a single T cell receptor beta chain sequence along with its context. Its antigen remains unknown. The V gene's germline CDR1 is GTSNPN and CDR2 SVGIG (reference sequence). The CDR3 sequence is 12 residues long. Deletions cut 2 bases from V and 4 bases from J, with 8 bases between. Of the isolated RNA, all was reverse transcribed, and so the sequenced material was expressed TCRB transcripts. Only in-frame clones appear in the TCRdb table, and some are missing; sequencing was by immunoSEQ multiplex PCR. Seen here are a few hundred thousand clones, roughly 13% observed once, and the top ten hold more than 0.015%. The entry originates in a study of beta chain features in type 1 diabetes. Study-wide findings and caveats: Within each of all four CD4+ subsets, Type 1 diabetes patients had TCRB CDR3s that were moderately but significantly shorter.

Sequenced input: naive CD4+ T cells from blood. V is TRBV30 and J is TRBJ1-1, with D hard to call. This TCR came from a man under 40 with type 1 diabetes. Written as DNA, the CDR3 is TGTGCCTGGAGTCGTCAGTTCACTGAAGCTTTCTTT. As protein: CAWSRQFTEAFF.